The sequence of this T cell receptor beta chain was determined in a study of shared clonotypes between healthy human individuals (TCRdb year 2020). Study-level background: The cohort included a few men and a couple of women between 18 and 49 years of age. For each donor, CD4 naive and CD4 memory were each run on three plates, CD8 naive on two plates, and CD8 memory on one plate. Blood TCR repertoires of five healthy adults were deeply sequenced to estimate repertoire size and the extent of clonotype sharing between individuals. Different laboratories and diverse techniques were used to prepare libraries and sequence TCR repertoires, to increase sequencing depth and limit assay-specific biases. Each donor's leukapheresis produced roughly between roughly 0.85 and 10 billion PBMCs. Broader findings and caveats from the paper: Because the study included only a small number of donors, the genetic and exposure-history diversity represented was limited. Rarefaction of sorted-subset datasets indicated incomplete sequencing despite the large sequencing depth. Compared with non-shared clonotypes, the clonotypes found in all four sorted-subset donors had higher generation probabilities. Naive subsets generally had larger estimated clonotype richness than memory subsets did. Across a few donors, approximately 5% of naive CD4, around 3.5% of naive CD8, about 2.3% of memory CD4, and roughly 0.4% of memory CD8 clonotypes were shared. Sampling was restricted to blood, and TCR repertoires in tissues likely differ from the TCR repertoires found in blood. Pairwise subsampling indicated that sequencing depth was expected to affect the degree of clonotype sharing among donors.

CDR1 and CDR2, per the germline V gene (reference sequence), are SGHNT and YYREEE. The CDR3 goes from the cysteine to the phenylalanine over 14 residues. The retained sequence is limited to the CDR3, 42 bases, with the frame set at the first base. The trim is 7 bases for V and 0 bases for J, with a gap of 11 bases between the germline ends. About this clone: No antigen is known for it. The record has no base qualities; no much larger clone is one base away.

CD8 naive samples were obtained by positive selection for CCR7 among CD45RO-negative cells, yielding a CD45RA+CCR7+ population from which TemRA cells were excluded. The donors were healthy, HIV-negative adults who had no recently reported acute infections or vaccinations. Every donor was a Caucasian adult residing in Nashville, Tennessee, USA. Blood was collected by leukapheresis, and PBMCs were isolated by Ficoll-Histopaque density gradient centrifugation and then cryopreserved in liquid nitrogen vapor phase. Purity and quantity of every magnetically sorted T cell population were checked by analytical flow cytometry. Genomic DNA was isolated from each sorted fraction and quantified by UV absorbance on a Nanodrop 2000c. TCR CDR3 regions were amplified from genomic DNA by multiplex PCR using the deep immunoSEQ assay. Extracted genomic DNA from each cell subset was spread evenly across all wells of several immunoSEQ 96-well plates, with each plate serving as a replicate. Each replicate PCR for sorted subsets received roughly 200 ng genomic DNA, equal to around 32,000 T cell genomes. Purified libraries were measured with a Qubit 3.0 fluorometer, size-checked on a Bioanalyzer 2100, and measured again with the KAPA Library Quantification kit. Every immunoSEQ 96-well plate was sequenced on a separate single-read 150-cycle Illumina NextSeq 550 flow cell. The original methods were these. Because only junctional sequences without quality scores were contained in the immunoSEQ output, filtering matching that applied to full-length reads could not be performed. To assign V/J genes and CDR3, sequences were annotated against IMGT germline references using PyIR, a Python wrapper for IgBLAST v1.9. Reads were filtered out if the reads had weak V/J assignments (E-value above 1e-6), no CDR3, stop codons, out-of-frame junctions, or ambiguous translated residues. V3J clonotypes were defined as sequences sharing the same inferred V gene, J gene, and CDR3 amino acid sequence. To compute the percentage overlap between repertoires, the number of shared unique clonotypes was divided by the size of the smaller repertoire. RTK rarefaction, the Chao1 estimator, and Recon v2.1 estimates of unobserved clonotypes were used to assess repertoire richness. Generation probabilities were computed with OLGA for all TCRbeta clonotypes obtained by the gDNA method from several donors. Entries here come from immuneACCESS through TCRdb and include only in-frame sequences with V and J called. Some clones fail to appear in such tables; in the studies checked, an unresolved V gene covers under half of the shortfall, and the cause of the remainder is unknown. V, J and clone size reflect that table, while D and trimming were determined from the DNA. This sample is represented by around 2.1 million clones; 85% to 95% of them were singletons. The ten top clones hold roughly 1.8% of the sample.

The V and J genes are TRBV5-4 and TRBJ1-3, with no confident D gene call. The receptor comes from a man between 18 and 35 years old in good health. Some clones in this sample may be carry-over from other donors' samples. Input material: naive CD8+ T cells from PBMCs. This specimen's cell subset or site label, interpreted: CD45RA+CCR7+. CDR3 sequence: CASREVGSGNTIYF. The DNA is TGTGCCAGCCGGGAGGTTGGCTCTGGAAACACCATATATTTT.